These T cell receptor beta chains were read from a single sample in a study of OX40 agonist ivuxolimab in advanced cancers. Assay used: immunoSEQ multiplex PCR; TCRdb lists only in-frame clones, some missing. This sample has some 94,000 clones, with about 93% found just once. The starting material was CD4+ or CD8+ T cells sorted from blood, obtained in a trial of the OX40 agonist ivuxolimab. Every receptor here comes from an adult with an advanced solid tumor such as melanoma, head and neck, liver or kidney cancer. Both conserved end residues are trimmed from each CDR3.

j_call v_call cdr3_aa
TRBJ2-2 TRBV5-5 ASSLTPAQLNTGELF
TRBJ2-1 TRBV5-4 ASSILLGVGNEQF
TRBJ2-7 TRBV7-2 ASSLEQRSYDFSGEQY
TRBJ1-1 TRBV11-3 ASRLTSRGLNTEAF
TRBJ1-5 TRBV2 ASSVNYNQPQH
TRBJ1-1 TRBV11-3 ASSLVLQGNTEAF
TRBJ2-7 TRBV20-1 SATSVDEQY
TRBJ1-4 TRBV30 AWRRMSLTEKLF
TRBJ2-1 TRBV5-1 ASSLDGRSDEQF
TRBJ2-6 TRBV5-1 ASSLGGSSGRPSGANVLT
TRBJ2-3 TRBV6-4 ASSDTSGSPDTQY
TRBJ2-7 TRBV29-1 SVVETNYEQY
TRBJ1-1 TRBV6-1 ASSEGALVAF
TRBJ2-5 TRBV11-3 ASSPRTSGQETQY
TRBJ2-7 TRBV18 ASSPRTSGANSYEQY
TRBJ2-3 TRBV7-3 ASSLNPGGADTQY
TRBJ1-1 TRBV5-1 ASSRPSGQPNTEAF
TRBJ1-4 TRBV28 ASSLQQGLGEKLF
TRBJ1-2 TRBV9 ASSGTGRDYGYT
TRBJ1-1 TRBV28 ASRAGNLNTEAF
TRBJ2-5 TRBV28 ASSLRRGQRETQY
TRBJ2-7 TRBV30 AWSVSSGRAYEQY
TRBJ2-1 TRBV5-1 ASSYTGPNNEQF
TRBJ2-3 TRBV7-2 ASSLYELAGAAGTDTQY
TRBJ1-1 TRBV11-3 ASSRRRPNTEAF
TRBJ1-1 TRBV7-9 ASSFGGGGAF
TRBJ2-5 TRBV5-1 ASSLVLAGYQETQY
TRBJ1-2 TRBV6-1 ASSQGAGGYT
TRBJ2-7 TRBV21-1 ASSKGRGHPYEQY
TRBJ2-3 TRBV28 ASTSKGLAGRSDTQY
TRBJ2-7 TRBV7-2 ASSLAGQSYEQY
TRBJ2-3 TRBV5-8 ASSLGQTPDTQY
TRBJ2-5 TRBV28 ASGVYPGQGAETQY
TRBJ2-7 TRBV4-2 ASSQELGQGYAYEQY
TRBJ2-2 TRBV5-4 ASSLTSGSWTGELF
TRBJ2-5 TRBV7-2 ASSLLSGSQETQY
TRBJ1-2 TRBV19 ASTLTKSYGYT
TRBJ1-6 TRBV5-1 ASSLDLSLSGNSPLH
TRBJ2-7 TRBV5-1 ASSLALGEDEQY
TRBJ2-1 TRBV30 AWSGSGRAQYEQF
TRBJ1-4 TRBV2 ASSRDRGPEKLF
TRBJ2-1 TRBV11-1 ASSLGTGAVGEQF
TRBJ2-1 TRBV7-8 ASSKIGAGTYNEQF
TRBJ1-2 TRBV5-6 ASSLKAGARYGYT
TRBJ2-3 TRBV2 ASSGTSGRSDTQY
TRBJ2-1 TRBV5-1 ASSLLGRSNEQF
TRBJ1-1 TRBV6-5 ATGRNTEAF
TRBJ2-2 TRBV25-1 ASRYSGSDNTGELF